These 18 T cell receptor beta chains came from one sample sequenced in a study of OX40 agonist ivuxolimab in advanced cancers. Generated by immunoSEQ multiplex PCR, the TCRdb table keeps only in-frame clones and is missing some. The sample holds under 55,000 clones; roughly four fifths are singletons and the top ten take about 2%. The source was CD4+ or CD8+ T cells sorted from blood, collected in a trial of the OX40 agonist ivuxolimab. The source of these receptors is an adult with an advanced solid tumor such as melanoma, head and neck, liver or kidney cancer.

The chain employs TRBV30 and TRBJ1-4; 7 bases map to TRBD1. Germline assignment: CDR1 GTSNPN and CDR2 SVGIG (reference sequence). The CDR3 sequence is 14 residues long. The J segment lost 3 bases and the V segment lost 5 bases, leaving 6 bases of the junction unmatched. The DNA for the CDR3 is TGTGCCTGGTCTACAGGGGCGCCTAATGAAAAACTGTTTTTT. Amino acids: CAWSTGAPNEKLFF.

The chain couples TRBV18 to TRBJ1-2; tentative D call: TRBD1 (6 bases). V was trimmed by 6 bases and J by 4 bases, leaving 24 bases between them. This CDR3 has 17 amino acids. CDR1 and CDR2 (germline): KGHSH, LQKENI. The CDR3 DNA reads TGTGCCAGCTCGGCGGGGGCAACCCTCCCCCGAACCTATGGCTACACCTTC. This sequence encodes CASSAGATLPRTYGYTF.

This rearrangement joins TRBV5-4 to TRBJ2-1, with D possibly being TRBD2 (6 bases). V lost 6 bases to trimming and J lost 8 bases, with 21 bases between them. CDR3 length: 15 residues. Germline V lookup: CDR1 SGHNT, CDR2 YYREEE (reference sequence). The CDR3 DNA reads as TGTGCCAGCACCCCGGGGGACCGGCGGGGACATGAGCAGTTCTTC. It codes for CASTPGDRRGHEQFF. Full variable domain (remainder filled in from reference TRBV5-4 and TRBJ2-1): ETGVTQSPTHLIKTRGQQVTLRCSSQSGHNTVSWYQQALGQGPQFIFQYYREEENGRGNFPPRFSGLQFPNYSSELNVNALELDDSALYLCASTPGDRRGHEQFFGPGTRLTVL.

Regarding this clone: One end of the junction does not line up with germline, which may come from a read error. The rearrangement joins TRBV7-7 to TRBJ1-3, with D unclear. From germline, CDR1 is SSHAT and CDR2 FNYEAQ (reference sequence). This CDR3 has 14 residues. In DNA, the CDR3 is TGTGCTAGCAGCTTAGGGCAGCCTGGAAACACCATATATTTT. Residues: CASSLGQPGNTIYF. Filled out from reference TRBV7-7 and TRBJ1-3, the complete variable domain reads GAGVSQSPRYKVTKRGQDVTLRCDPISSHATLYWYQQALGQGPEFLTYFNYEAQPDKSGLPSDRFSAERPEGSISTLTIQRTEQRDSAMYRCASSLGQPGNTIYFGEGSWLTVV.

The chain carries TRBV4-1 and TRBJ2-3; D is ambiguous. This CDR3 is built from 14 residues. The germline CDR1 and CDR2 sequences are MGHRA and YSYEKL. V gave up 0 bases and J gave up 2 bases, with 6 bases separating them. CDR3 amino acids: CASSQEPDTDTQYF. In DNA, the CDR3 is TGCGCCAGCAGCCAAGAACCGGACACAGATACGCAGTATTTT.

CDR3 DNA: TGCGCCAGCAGCCCATCTCCTGACCCCTCTAGAACTTTCTTT. Protein: CASSPSPDPSRTFF. The chain links TRBV5-1 to TRBJ1-1; D not certain. The V and J ends lost 4 bases and 12 bases respectively, with 22 bases between them. The CDR3 covers 14 residues. CDR1 and CDR2 from the germline V gene are SGHRS and YFSETQ.

V gene TRBV2 combines with J gene TRBJ2-5; perhaps TRBD1 as D (7 bases). Trimming left V 4 bases short and J 2 bases short, with 11 bases between. Per the germline V gene, CDR1 is SNHLY and CDR2 is FYNNEI. CDR3 length: 14 amino acids. The CDR3, as DNA: TGTGCCAGCAGTGCGACAGGGAGGCAAGAGACCCAGTACTTC. This encodes CASSATGRQETQYF.

The DNA of the CDR3 is TGTGCCAGCAGTTACTCGCTTCGTGATACGCAGTATTTT. As protein: CASSYSLRDTQYF. V and J are TRBV6-6 and TRBJ2-3; D remains ambiguous. V shed 0 bases and J shed 6 bases, with 7 bases lying between them. Germline lookup yields CDR1 MNHNY and CDR2 SVGAGI (reference sequence). CDR3 size: 13 residues.

The genes are TRBV5-1 and TRBJ2-5, with TRBD2 identical over 14 bases. Germline CDR1 and CDR2: SGHRS and YFSETQ. The CDR3 runs 15 residues. V dropped 3 bases and J dropped 6; count of bases not matched to a gene: 4. The CDR3 protein is CASSSGLAGGQTQYF. The DNA of the CDR3 is TGCGCCAGCAGCTCCGGACTAGCGGGGGGACAGACCCAGTACTTC. The entire variable domain, with the rest obtained from reference TRBV5-1 and TRBJ2-5, is as follows: KAGVTQTPRYLIKTRGQQVTLSCSPISGHRSVSWYQQTPGQGLQFLFEYFSETQRNKGNFPGRFSGRQFSNSRSEMNVSTLELGDSALYLCASSSGLAGGQTQYFGPGTRLLVL.

The chain combines TRBV6-5 with TRBJ2-4; possible D gene TRBD1, 5 bases. CDR3 length: 11 amino acids. Germline values: CDR1 MNHEY, CDR2 SVGAGI. V lost 7 bases and J lost 8, with 9 bases in between. The CDR3 sequence: CASILGDIQYF. In DNA, the CDR3 is TGTGCCAGCATTCTAGGGGACATTCAGTACTTC.

V is TRBV11-2 and J is TRBJ2-7; no clear D gene. Trimming took off 7 bases at V and 7 bases at J, with 17 bases between the two ends. The CDR3 runs 13 residues. Looked up from germline, CDR1 is SGHAT and CDR2 is FQNNGV. The CDR3 spells CASNRQAGPEQYF. The CDR3 bases are TGTGCCAGCAATCGCCAAGCCGGGCCTGAGCAGTACTTC. The whole variable domain, remainder taken from reference TRBV11-2 and TRBJ2-7, is EAGVAQSPRYKIIEKRQSVAFWCNPISGHATLYWYQQILGQGPKLLIQFQNNGVVDDSQLPKDRFSAERLKGVDSTLKIQPAKLEDSAVYLCASNRQAGPEQYFGPGTRLTVT.

This chain connects TRBV19 to TRBJ1-1; D gene unclear. Deletions cut 1 base from V and 10 bases from J, with 10 bases between. Germline V gives CDR1 LNHDA, CDR2 SQIVND (reference sequence). The CDR3 is 12 residues long. The chain's CDR3 is CASSIGGAGAFF. The CDR3 nucleotides are TGTGCCAGTAGTATAGGAGGCGCTGGAGCTTTCTTT. Complete variable domain (other parts from reference TRBV19 and TRBJ1-1): DGGITQSPKYLFRKEGQNVTLSCEQNLNHDAMYWYRQDPGQGLRLIYYSQIVNDFQKGDIAEGYSVSREKKESFPLTVTSAQKNPTAFYLCASSIGGAGAFFGQGTRLTVV.

This clone was observed a handful of times. This sequence joins TRBV25-1 and TRBJ1-1; no clear D gene. CDR3 length: 12 residues. CDR1 is MGHDK and CDR2 is SYGVNS in the germline V gene. Trimming took off 6 bases at V and 4 bases at J, with 9 bases between the two ends. This CDR3 is CASSRDFTEAFF. CDR3 DNA: TGTGCCAGCAGCCGCGATTTCACTGAAGCTTTCTTT.

The gene calls are TRBV4-1 and TRBJ2-1; D may match TRBD1 or TRBD2 (5 bases each). Germline CDR1 reads MGHRA; CDR2 reads YSYEKL. Between the trimmed V and J ends, which lost 0 bases and 9 bases, there was a span of 12 bases. The CDR3 extends over 14 amino acids. CDR3 DNA sequence: TGCGCCAGCAGCCAAGATCACGGGGCGCTTGAGCAGTTCTTC. The encoded protein is CASSQDHGALEQFF.

The chain carries TRBV5-1 and TRBJ2-7, with D unresolved. Trimming removed 4 bases at V and 3 bases at J, with 8 bases between. Germline V gene sequence: CDR1 SGHRS, CDR2 YFSETQ. This CDR3 comprises 12 residues. The CDR3 coding sequence is TGCGCCAGCAGCGGGGATGGCTACGAGCAGTACTTC. It yields the protein CASSGDGYEQYF.

V gene TRBV28 combines with J gene TRBJ1-5; D gene uncertain. Germline V gives CDR1 MDHEN, CDR2 SYDVKM. V gave up 4 bases and J gave up 1 base, with 8 bases separating them. The CDR3 runs 14 residues. The chain's CDR3 is CASSSPGSNQPQHF. The CDR3 DNA reads TGTGCCAGCAGTTCCCCCGGGAGCAATCAGCCCCAGCATTTT.

The chain recombines TRBV18 with TRBJ2-1; no definite D call. Trimming left V 5 bases short and J 3 bases short, with 11 bases between. The V gene's germline CDR1 is KGHSH and CDR2 LQKENI. The CDR3 has 14 amino acids. The CDR3 sequence: CASSAAAGYNEQFF. CDR3 nucleotides: TGTGCCAGCTCAGCGGCAGCCGGCTACAATGAGCAGTTCTTC. Together with reference TRBV18 and TRBJ2-1, the CDR3 gives the full variable domain: NAGVMQNPRHLVRRRGQEARLRCSPMKGHSHVYWYRQLPEEGLKFMVYLQKENIIDESGMPKERFSAEFPKEGPSILRIQQVVRGDSAAYFCASSAAAGYNEQFFGPGTRLTVL.

This rearrangement joins TRBV23-1 to TRBJ2-6; 7 bases are shared with TRBD1. TRBV23-1 is sorted into the ORF group, with uncertain function. V gave up 0 bases and J gave up 8 bases; unmatched junction bases: 16. CDR3 length: 19 amino acids. CDR3 coding DNA: TGCGCCAGCAGTCAATCGGGTACAGGGGCGACTCTGGGGACCAACGTCCTGACTTTC. Translating gives CASSQSGTGATLGTNVLTF.